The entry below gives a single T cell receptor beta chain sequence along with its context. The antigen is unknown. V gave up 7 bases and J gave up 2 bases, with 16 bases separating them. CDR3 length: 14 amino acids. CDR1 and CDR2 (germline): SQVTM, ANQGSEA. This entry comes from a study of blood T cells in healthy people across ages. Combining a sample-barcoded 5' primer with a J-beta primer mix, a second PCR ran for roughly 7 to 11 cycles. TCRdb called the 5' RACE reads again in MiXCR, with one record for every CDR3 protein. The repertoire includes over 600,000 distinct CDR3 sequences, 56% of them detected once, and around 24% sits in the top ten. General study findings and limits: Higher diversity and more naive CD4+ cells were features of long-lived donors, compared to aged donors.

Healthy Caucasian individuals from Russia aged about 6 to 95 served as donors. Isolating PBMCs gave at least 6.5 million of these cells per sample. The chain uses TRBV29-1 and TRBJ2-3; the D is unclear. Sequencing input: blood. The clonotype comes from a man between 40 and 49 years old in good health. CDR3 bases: TGCAGCGCCCGTCTGGGTTATAACACAGATACGCAGTATTTT. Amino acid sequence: CSARLGYNTDTQYF.